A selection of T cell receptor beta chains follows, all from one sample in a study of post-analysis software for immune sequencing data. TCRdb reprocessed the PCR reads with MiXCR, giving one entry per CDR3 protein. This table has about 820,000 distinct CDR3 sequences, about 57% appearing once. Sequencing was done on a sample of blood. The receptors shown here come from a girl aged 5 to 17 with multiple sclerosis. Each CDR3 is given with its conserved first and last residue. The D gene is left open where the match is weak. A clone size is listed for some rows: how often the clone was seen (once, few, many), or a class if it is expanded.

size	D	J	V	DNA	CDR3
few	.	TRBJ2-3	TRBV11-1	TGTGCCAGCAGCAGACAGTACACAGATACGCAGTATTTT	CASSRQYTDTQYF
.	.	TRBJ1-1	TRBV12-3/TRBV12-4	TGTGCCAGCAGTCCCGGGGGTAGTGAACGGACTGAAGCTTTCTTT	CASSPGGSERTEAFF
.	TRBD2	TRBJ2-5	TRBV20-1	TGCAGTGCCACACTAGCGGGGATCCGGGAGACCCAGTACTTC	CSATLAGIRETQYF
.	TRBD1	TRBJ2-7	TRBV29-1	TGCAGCGTAGAAAGCGGGACAGGGGCCTACGAGCAGTACTTC	CSVESGTGAYEQYF
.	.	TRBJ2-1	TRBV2	TGTGCCAGCACAATTAAGGACTCAGTTGAGCAGTTCTTC	CASTIKDSVEQFF
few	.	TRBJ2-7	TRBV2	TGTGCCAGCAGTGAAACCGCGACAGTTTCATCCTACGAGCAGTACTTC	CASSETATVSSYEQYF
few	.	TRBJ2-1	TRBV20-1	TGCAGTGCTAGAGATGTAGGGGGAGCCGTATACAATGAGCAGTTCTTC	CSARDVGGAVYNEQFF
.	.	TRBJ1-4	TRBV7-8	TGTGCCAGCAGCTTCAGAGCGAGGGGAGGCTTTAATGAAAAACTGTTTTTT	CASSFRARGGFNEKLFF
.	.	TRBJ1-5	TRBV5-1	TGCGCCAGCAGCTTCGACGGTGGCAATCAGCCCCAGCATTTT	CASSFDGGNQPQHF
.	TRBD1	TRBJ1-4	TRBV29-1	TGCAGCGTTGGTCTGGGACAGCTTAATGAAAAACTGTTTTTT	CSVGLGQLNEKLFF
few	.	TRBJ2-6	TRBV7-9	TGTGCCAGCAGCTTAGACCGAATGGTTGGGGCCAACGTCCTGACTTTC	CASSLDRMVGANVLTF
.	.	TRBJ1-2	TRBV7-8	TGTGCCAGCAGTCATGACCGGAACTATGGCTACACCTTC	CASSHDRNYGYTF
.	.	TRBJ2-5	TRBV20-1	TGCAGTGCTAGGCGGGATCAAGAGACCCAGTACTTC	CSARRDQETQYF
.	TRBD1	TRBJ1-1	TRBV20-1	TGCAGTGCTGGGACAGGAGGGAACACTGAAGCTTTCTTT	CSAGTGGNTEAFF
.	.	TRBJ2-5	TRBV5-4	TGTGCCAGCAGCTTTGATTTGATGGTGAGACAGAAAGAGACCCAGTACTTC	CASSFDLMVRQKETQYF
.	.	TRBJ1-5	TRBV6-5	TGTGCCAGCGGAGCATCCGGCAATCAGCCCCAGCATTTT	CASGASGNQPQHF